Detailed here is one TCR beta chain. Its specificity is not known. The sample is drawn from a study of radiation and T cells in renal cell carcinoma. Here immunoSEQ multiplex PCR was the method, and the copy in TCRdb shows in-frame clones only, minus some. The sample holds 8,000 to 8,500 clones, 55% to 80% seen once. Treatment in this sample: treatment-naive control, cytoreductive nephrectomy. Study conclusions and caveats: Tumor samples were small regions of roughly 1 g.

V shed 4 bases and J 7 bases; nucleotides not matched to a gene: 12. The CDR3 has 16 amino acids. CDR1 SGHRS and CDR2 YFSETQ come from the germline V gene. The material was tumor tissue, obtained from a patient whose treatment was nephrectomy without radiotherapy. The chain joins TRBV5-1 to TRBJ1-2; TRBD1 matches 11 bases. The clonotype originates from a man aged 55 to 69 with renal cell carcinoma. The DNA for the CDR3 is TGCGCCAGCAGCGGACTTGGTGGACAGGGGGCTGGTGGCTACACCTTC. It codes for CASSGLGGQGAGGYTF.